This T cell receptor (beta chain) comes out of a study of OX40 agonist ivuxolimab in advanced cancers. In the study overall: The dose-escalation cohort had hepatocellular carcinoma, melanoma, renal cell or head and neck cancer. Study outcomes and limitations: Normalized expansion of T-cell clones was also low for some nonresponders. The mean number of expanded clones was higher in CD8+ T cells than in CD4+.

The protocol was immunoSEQ multiplex PCR, while the TCRdb copy is restricted to in-frame clones and leaves out a portion. The sample records several thousand clones, about 95% being singletons. This CDR3 region has 15 residues. Germline values: CDR1 MDHEN, CDR2 SYDVKM. The V end was cut by 6 bases, the J end by 7 bases, with 16 bases between. This clone came up once. Its specificity is unknown. The source material was CD4+ or CD8+ T cells sorted from blood, sampled in a trial of the OX40 agonist ivuxolimab. The chain carries TRBV28 and TRBJ1-6, with a weak D call TRBD1 (5 bases). This clonotype was obtained from an adult with an advanced solid tumor such as melanoma, head and neck, liver or kidney cancer. The CDR3 protein is CASREERGDNSPLHF. As DNA, the CDR3 is TGTGCCAGCAGAGAGGAAAGGGGCGACAATTCACCCCTCCACTTT.